Listed below are T cell receptor beta chains from one sample, sequenced in a study of CD8+CD57+ T cells in acquired aplastic anemia. TCRdb analysed the reads with MiXCR anew, one entry per CDR3 protein. The table lists 180,000 or so distinct CDR3 sequences, approximately 45% of them singletons. Specimen: sorted CD4+, CD8+, or CD8+CD57+ T cells (not recorded which) from PBMCs. The receptors come from a human donor in good health. The CDR3 runs from the conserved cysteine through the conserved F or W. A D gene is named only where the DNA matches it firmly. Clone size is not always given. Where it is, it says once, few, many or a class for expanded clones.

D gene	clone size	V gene	J gene	CDR3 DNA	CDR3 protein
TRBD1	-	TRBV10-3	TRBJ1-2	TGTGCCATCAGTGAGGCCTCCCAGGGACAGGGGGTCCATGGCTACACCTTC	CAISEASQGQGVHGYTF
-	few	TRBV10-3	TRBJ2-1	TGTGCCATCAGTGGAGGCCAGGGATTATACAATGAGCAGTTCTTC	CAISGGQGLYNEQFF
-	many	TRBV19	TRBJ1-4	TGTGCCAGTAGTATCACCCGGACGGGTGATGAAAAACTGTTTTTT	CASSITRTGDEKLFF
TRBD1	-	TRBV29-1	TRBJ2-7	TGCAGCGCCGGACAGGGGCTCTACGAGCAGTACTTC	CSAGQGLYEQYF
-	-	TRBV20-1	TRBJ1-1	TGCAGTGCTAGAGGGTTCACTGAAGCTTTCTTT	CSARGFTEAFF
TRBD2	-	TRBV29-1	TRBJ2-1	TGCAGCGTTGATTTGGTGGCTAGCGGGAAGGATGAGCAGTTCTTC	CSVDLVASGKDEQFF
-	-	TRBV28	TRBJ2-1	TGTGCCAGCAGTTCGACGGGGCACAGCCCCTACAGTGAGCAGTTCTTC	CASSSTGHSPYSEQFF
TRBD1	many	TRBV9	TRBJ1-1	TGTGCCAGCAGCCCCAGACAGGGTGACGCTTTCTTT	CASSPRQGDAFF
-	-	TRBV5-1	TRBJ2-1	TGCGCCAGCAGCCCGAACTACAAGACCTACAATGAGCAGTTCTTC	CASSPNYKTYNEQFF
-	-	TRBV11-2	TRBJ2-5	TGTGCCAGCAGCGGAGAACCGCAACCCGGGGAGACCCAGTACTTC	CASSGEPQPGETQYF
TRBD1	-	TRBV20-1	TRBJ2-2	TGTGCCACCAGTGGACAGGGGCACGGGGAGCTGTTTTTT	CATSGQGHGELFF
-	many	TRBV29-1	TRBJ2-1	TGCAGCGTTGACAGGGTTGACAATGAGCAGTTCTTC	CSVDRVDNEQFF
-	many	TRBV11-2	TRBJ2-1	TGTGCCAGCAGCCCCCAGCGGGTTCGGTACAATGAGCAGTTCTTC	CASSPQRVRYNEQFF
TRBD1	many	TRBV10-3	TRBJ1-6	TGTGCCCACAGGGGGGGTGAAAATTCACCCCTCCACTTT	CAHRGGENSPLHF
-	few	TRBV5-6	TRBJ2-6	TGTGCCAGCAGCTTGTTTGCACGTTCAGGCTCTGGGGCCAACGTCCTGACTTTC	CASSLFARSGSGANVLTF
TRBD2	few	TRBV2	TRBJ2-3	TGTGCCAGCAGACCTGGGGCTAGCGGGAGGGCCAAAGATACGCAGTATTTT	CASRPGASGRAKDTQYF
-	many	TRBV5-8	TRBJ1-2	TGTGCCAGCAGCTTGGCCCTAACTGCCGGGGACTATGGCTACACCTTC	CASSLALTAGDYGYTF
-	-	TRBV6-2/TRBV6-3	TRBJ2-7	TGTGCCAGCAGTCCTCAGCGCTACGAGCAGTACTTC	CASSPQRYEQYF
TRBD2	many	TRBV5-6	TRBJ2-7	TGTGCCAGCAGGCGGGGACTAGGGGCCTACGAGCAGTACTTC	CASRRGLGAYEQYF
TRBD2	-	TRBV20-1	TRBJ2-7	TGCAGTGCTAGTCCCTTCACTAGCGGGAGTATGTACGAGCAGTACTTC	CSASPFTSGSMYEQYF